The subject of this entry is one TCR beta chain. Its cognate antigen is unknown. The record originates from a study of beta chain features in type 1 diabetes. Study results and limitations: Shorter TCRB CDR3s, moderately but significantly so, were found in Type 1 diabetes patients in all four CD4+ subsets.

Of the isolated RNA, all was reverse transcribed, and so the sequenced material was expressed TCRB transcripts. Sequencing was performed with immunoSEQ multiplex PCR; in TCRdb, only in-frame clones are kept and a portion is missing. The sample yields approximately 120,000 clones, 40% seen once. Germline CDR1 reads SGHRS; CDR2 reads YFSETQ. J lost 4 bases, V lost 2 bases, and 0 bases had no gene match. The CDR3 has 13 residues. The V and J genes are TRBV5-1 and TRBJ2-3; 8 positions match TRBD1. Source material: stem cell memory CD4+ T cells from blood. The clonotype was recovered from a woman aged 18-29 years in good health. CDR3 DNA sequence: TGCGCCAGCAGCTTACAGGGGGCAGATACGCAGTATTTT. This sequence encodes CASSLQGADTQYF.